Below, 5 T cell receptor beta chains from the same sample are listed, as sequenced in a study of blood T cells in healthy people across ages. Sample-barcoded 5' priming and a J-beta primer mix drove a second PCR of roughly 6 to 12 cycles. TCRdb analysed the 5' RACE reads with MiXCR anew, one entry per CDR3 protein. The repertoire holds 1.5 million to 2 million distinct CDR3 sequences, with around 35% as singletons. The specimen was blood. The receptors originated from a woman aged 25 to 45 in good health.

Notes on this clonotype: Germline and junction disagree at one end, which may indicate a read error. The V call is TRBV27, the J call TRBJ2-7; no firm D call. In germline, CDR1 is MNHEY, CDR2 SMNVEV (reference sequence). This CDR3 spans 15 amino acids. In DNA form, the CDR3 reads TGTGCTAGCAGTTTTTCCCCCGATTCCAACTACGAGCAGTACTTC. This translates into CASSFSPDSNYEQYF.

The V and J genes are TRBV12-3 or TRBV12-4 and TRBJ2-7; 10 bases match TRBD2. The ends lost 6 bases at V and 4 bases at J; junction bases unmatched: 3. This CDR3 is built from 13 residues. For the CDR3, the DNA is TGTGCCAGCAGGGGACTAGCGTTATACGAGCAGTACTTC. The encoded protein is CASRGLALYEQYF.

This clonotype has just a few counts. One junction end disagrees with the germline gene, perhaps due to a read error. The rearrangement links TRBV13 to TRBJ1-6, with a weak D call TRBD1 (6 bases). Per germline, CDR1 PRHDT and CDR2 FYEKMQ (reference sequence). The CDR3 loop spans 13 amino acids. CDR3 residues: CASSLDGGSPLHF. CDR3 coding DNA: TGTGCCAGCAGTTTAGATGGGGGCTCACCCCTCCACTTT.

The chain uses TRBV6-5 and TRBJ2-2, with TRBD2 identical over 9 bases. V was clipped by 10 bases and J by 3 bases; unmatched bases: 9. The length of the CDR3 is 15 residues. CDR1 is MNHEY and CDR2 is SVGAGI in the germline V gene. The CDR3 here is CATSRGTSYTGELFF. The CDR3 bases are TGTGCCACCTCCCGAGGGACTAGCTACACCGGGGAGCTGTTTTTT.

This clonotype showed up just a few times. V is TRBV12-3 or TRBV12-4 and J is TRBJ2-7; 15 bases match TRBD2. V shed 3 bases, J shed 6 bases, and the junction held 12 bases outside the gene matches. CDR3 length: 18 amino acids. CDR3 DNA sequence: TGTGCCAGCAGTTTTAAAGGGAATGGACTAGCGGGAGGGTCCGAGCAGTACTTC. Encoded protein: CASSFKGNGLAGGSEQYF.